The sequence of this TCR beta chain was determined in a study of T cells in localized non-small cell lung cancer. General study points: Sequence data derive from only one tumor region, so heterogeneity remains possible.

Germline CDR1 SGHRS, CDR2 YFSETQ. This CDR3 region has 14 residues. The V and J ends lost 4 bases and 4 bases respectively, with 14 bases between them. The data were produced by immunoSEQ multiplex PCR, yet TCRdb's version contains in-frame clones alone and is incomplete. The sample lists 90,000 or so clones; 80% to 90% were seen once. Details on this clone: Its antigen is still unknown.

This TCR derives from a man aged 40 to 70 with stage I squamous cell lung carcinoma. Here the sequenced sample was peripheral blood, taken before any cancer treatment. This chain connects TRBV5-1 to TRBJ1-2; tentative D call: TRBD1 (6 bases). DNA for the CDR3: TGCGCCAGCAGCGAGACAGGAGGCGGCTATGGCTACACCTTC. It translates to CASSETGGGYGYTF.